Described below is a single T cell receptor beta chain sequence and its context. This sample stems from a study of blood T cell repertoires in COVID-19. As for the study in general: PBMCs, B-cell-depleted T cells, or T cells were the source of the cDNA or gDNA that made up the material.

The CDR3 is 14 amino acids. Germline-derived CDR1 and CDR2 are LNHDA and SQIVND (reference sequence). V was trimmed by 3 bases and J by 6 bases, leaving 14 bases between them. Original handling: Amplified reference gene primers provided the basis for estimating nucleated cell counts. This table comes from immunoSEQ multiplex PCR, and its TCRdb copy is limited to in-frame clones, with some not included. That table is the source of V, J and clone size, and D and trimming were worked out from the DNA. The data show about 69,000 clones, 86% seen once. This sequence joins TRBV19 and TRBJ1-1; no clear D. The clonotype comes from a man aged 40-55 years with COVID-19, enrolled during active disease. Source material: peripheral blood. The CDR3 sequence: CASSIRVPVAEAFF. The CDR3 DNA reads as TGTGCCAGTAGTATCCGCGTACCGGTGGCTGAAGCTTTCTTT.